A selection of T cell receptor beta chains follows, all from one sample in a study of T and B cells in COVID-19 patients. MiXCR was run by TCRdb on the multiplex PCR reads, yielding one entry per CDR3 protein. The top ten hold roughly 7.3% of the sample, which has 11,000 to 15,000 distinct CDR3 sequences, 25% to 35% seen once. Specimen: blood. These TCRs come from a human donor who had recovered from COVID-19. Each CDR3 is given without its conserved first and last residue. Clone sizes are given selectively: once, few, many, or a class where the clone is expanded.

CDR3: ASGTGGSSYNEQF
V: TRBV19
length: 13
J: TRBJ2-1
size: medium-sized

CDR3: ASSLGGGRASRDPNSPLH
V: TRBV27
length: 18
J: TRBJ1-6
size: few

CDR3: ASSRTGGEQF
V: TRBV28
length: 10
J: TRBJ2-1
size: NA

CDR3: SARVHRYEQY
V: TRBV20-1
length: 10
J: TRBJ2-7
size: NA

CDR3: ASSIRSTVGRYNEQF
V: TRBV21-1
length: 15
J: TRBJ2-1
size: NA

CDR3: ASSYSKGGETQY
V: TRBV6-5
length: 12
J: TRBJ2-5
size: NA

CDR3: ASSIGVGSLGEKLF
V: TRBV19
length: 14
J: TRBJ1-4
size: NA

CDR3: ANSGGTGEKLF
V: TRBV6-1
length: 11
J: TRBJ1-4
size: NA

CDR3: ASSQGIRTSGRNYNEQF
V: TRBV18
length: 17
J: TRBJ2-1
size: NA

CDR3: ASTQGGAIQPQH
V: TRBV28
length: 12
J: TRBJ1-5
size: NA

CDR3: ASSLWSGTGGREQY
V: TRBV7-9
length: 14
J: TRBJ2-7
size: NA

CDR3: ATHPGTGRTGNEKLF
V: TRBV19
length: 15
J: TRBJ1-4
size: few

CDR3: ATSRDSGGGNYEQY
V: TRBV15
length: 14
J: TRBJ2-7
size: many

CDR3: ASSLLREGRSGANVLT
V: TRBV12-3/TRBV12-4
length: 16
J: TRBJ2-6
size: few

CDR3: SARNPQGATYEQY
V: TRBV20-1
length: 13
J: TRBJ2-7
size: once

CDR3: ASSQSPGTVSYEQY
V: TRBV19
length: 14
J: TRBJ2-7
size: medium-sized

CDR3: ASGDRYPYEQY
V: TRBV6-2/TRBV6-3
length: 11
J: TRBJ2-7
size: many

CDR3: ASSPQGTRETQY
V: TRBV18
length: 12
J: TRBJ2-5
size: few

CDR3: ASSDWGDRETQY
V: TRBV6-5
length: 12
J: TRBJ2-5
size: few

CDR3: ASSIGGPWETQY
V: TRBV19
length: 12
J: TRBJ2-5
size: medium-sized

CDR3: ASSMTGSNQPQH
V: TRBV19
length: 12
J: TRBJ1-5
size: many

CDR3: ASSTGTEISYEQY
V: TRBV19
length: 13
J: TRBJ2-7
size: medium-sized

CDR3: ASSILDQPQH
V: TRBV19
length: 10
J: TRBJ1-5
size: few

CDR3: SASRPAYEQY
V: TRBV20-1
length: 10
J: TRBJ2-7
size: NA

CDR3: AWRTSGYSPLH
V: TRBV30
length: 11
J: TRBJ1-6
size: medium-sized

CDR3: ASSPTGVDTEAF
V: TRBV19
length: 12
J: TRBJ1-1
size: medium-sized

CDR3: ASSSQLAVGYNEQF
V: TRBV6-6
length: 14
J: TRBJ2-1
size: many

CDR3: ASSLAANSYEQY
V: TRBV7-6
length: 12
J: TRBJ2-7
size: few

CDR3: ASSIEGLAGNEQF
V: TRBV27
length: 13
J: TRBJ2-1
size: medium-sized

CDR3: ASSQEGSSNNEQF
V: TRBV4-3
length: 13
J: TRBJ2-1
size: NA

CDR3: ASSPGADTQY
V: TRBV27
length: 10
J: TRBJ2-3
size: medium-sized

CDR3: ASSPKETGELF
V: TRBV9
length: 11
J: TRBJ2-2
size: NA

CDR3: ASSINEQF
V: TRBV7-6
length: 8
J: TRBJ2-1
size: few